This paragraph covers one T cell receptor (beta chain) sequence. The V gene's germline CDR1 is SGHRS and CDR2 YFSETQ. Trimming at V came to 4 bases and at J to 8 bases, leaving 4 bases not matched to a gene. The CDR3 spans 13 residues. These data are taken from a study of blood T cell repertoires in COVID-19. Assay used: immunoSEQ multiplex PCR; TCRdb lists only in-frame clones, some missing. The profile covers 130,000 to 150,000 clones, with around 79% appearing a single time and approximately 3.6% taken by the ten largest. This sequence was found in a man aged 60-69 years with acute or convalescent COVID-19. The chain recombines TRBV5-1 with TRBJ1-4, with 8 nucleotides matching TRBD1. What was sequenced was peripheral blood. In nucleotides, the CDR3 is TGCGCCAGCAGCGCGGGACAGGCCGAAAAACTGTTTTTT. Amino acid sequence: CASSAGQAEKLFF.